The rows below give T cell receptor beta chains drawn from one sample of a study of blood T cell repertoires in COVID-19. Using immunoSEQ multiplex PCR, the repertoire was profiled, and TCRdb retains in-frame clones only, with some absent. Seen here are approximately 50,000 clones, 65% to 90% observed once, and the top ten hold 6.5% to 8%. Sequenced material: peripheral blood. The receptor set was obtained from a human donor in a cohort sampled during active COVID-19. CDR3s include the opening cysteine and the closing phenylalanine or tryptophan. The order of the fields is D gene, J gene, V gene, clone size, CDR3 DNA, CDR3 protein. D genes are given only for firm matches. Not every row has a clone size; where given, it reads once, few, many or a size class.

TRBD2	TRBJ2-1	TRBV2	once	TGTGCCAGTCTTGCCGGGACTAGCGATGATGAGCAGTTCTTC	CASLAGTSDDEQFF
TRBD2	TRBJ2-5	TRBV7-3	.	TGTGCCAGCAGCTTAGGAGCGGGAGGGCCTTGGGAGACCCAGTACTTC	CASSLGAGGPWETQYF
.	TRBJ2-7	TRBV19	.	TGTGCCAGTAGTATAGAAACCGGGTACGAGCAGTACTTC	CASSIETGYEQYF
.	TRBJ1-2	TRBV4-2	.	TGTGCCAGCAGCCAAGCGGGACTTAACTATGGCTACACCTTC	CASSQAGLNYGYTF
TRBD1	TRBJ1-6	TRBV6-1	few	TGTGCCAGCAGTGAGGGGACAGGGGGAAATTCACCCCTCCACTTT	CASSEGTGGNSPLHF
.	TRBJ2-7	TRBV29-1	.	TGCAGCGTTGAAGATCGTGGAGACTACGAGCAGTACTTC	CSVEDRGDYEQYF
TRBD2	TRBJ2-3	TRBV29-1	.	TGCAGCAGCGGGACTAGCGGGTCCGATACGCAGTATTTT	CSSGTSGSDTQYF
TRBD1	TRBJ1-5	TRBV2	.	TGTGCCAGCAGTGGGGACAGGGGAAGTCAGCCCCAGCATTTT	CASSGDRGSQPQHF
TRBD2	TRBJ2-3	TRBV13	.	TGTGCCAGCAGCTTACTGGCGGGAGGGCCGAGAGATACGCAGTATTTT	CASSLLAGGPRDTQYF
TRBD2	TRBJ2-1	TRBV4-1	.	TGCGCCAGCAGTACAGGCACTAGCGTCTCCTACAATGAGCAGTTCTTC	CASSTGTSVSYNEQFF
.	TRBJ2-7	TRBV5-8	many	TGTGCCAGCAGCTTCGGAGTCGCGGCCTCCTACGAGCAGTACTTC	CASSFGVAASYEQYF
TRBD2	TRBJ2-5	TRBV7-8	.	TGTGCCAGCAGCTTAGGAGGGGTTAGCGGGAGGGCCTCCCAAGAGACCCAGTACTTC	CASSLGGVSGRASQETQYF
.	TRBJ1-1	TRBV2	few	TGTGCCAGCAAGCCAGGGGTGAACACTGAAGCTTTCTTT	CASKPGVNTEAFF
.	TRBJ2-7	TRBV2	.	TGTGCCAGCAGCGAACTCCGGGAAAGGGTGGGCGAGCAGTACTTC	CASSELRERVGEQYF
.	TRBJ2-1	TRBV2	.	TGTGCTGTTGCCTACGTTAGAAATTCTAAAACCGATAACAATGAGCAGTTCTTC	CAVAYVRNSKTDNNEQFF
TRBD2	TRBJ2-3	TRBV29-1	once	TGCAGCGTGGGGACTAGCGGGATCACAGATACGCAGTATTTT	CSVGTSGITDTQYF
TRBD1	TRBJ1-1	TRBV7-2	once	TGTGCCAGCAGCTTAGGACAGGGAGCGAACACTGAAGCTTTCTTT	CASSLGQGANTEAFF
TRBD2	TRBJ2-1	TRBV7-9	.	TGTGCCAGCAGCCTCCCTCTAGCGGGAGTTGCGAATGAGCAGTTCTTC	CASSLPLAGVANEQFF
.	TRBJ2-1	TRBV21-1	.	TGTGCCAGCAGCAAAGGCCGGGACAGCCCCCGGAGCTCCTACAATGAGCAGTTCTTC	CASSKGRDSPRSSYNEQFF
TRBD2	TRBJ2-7	TRBV6-5	.	TGTGCCAGCACGGGCGGGAGGGCCCCCTCCTACGAGCAGTACTTC	CASTGGRAPSYEQYF
TRBD2	TRBJ2-1	TRBV6-4	.	TGTGCCAGCAGGCCCTGGGGACTAGCGGGATTTAATGAGCAGTTCTTC	CASRPWGLAGFNEQFF
TRBD1	TRBJ1-2	TRBV6-5	.	TGTGCCAGCCTCAAACAGGGGGCCCTCTATGGCTACACCTTC	CASLKQGALYGYTF
TRBD1	TRBJ1-3	TRBV30	.	TGTGCCTGGAGGGTACAGGGGGGGCCTCCTGGAAACACCATATATTTT	CAWRVQGGPPGNTIYF
TRBD1	TRBJ1-4	TRBV2	.	TGTGCCAGCAGCGCCGGGACAGGGGGCAGCGGGTGGGATGAAAAACTGTTTTTT	CASSAGTGGSGWDEKLFF
TRBD1	TRBJ2-1	TRBV6-2/TRBV6-3	.	TGTGCCAGCAGTTACCGTATTGGACAGGGGTCCTACAATGAGCAGTTCTTC	CASSYRIGQGSYNEQFF